The 6 T cell receptor beta chains below all came from one sample that was sequenced in a study of technical replicates of blood from several donors. Generated by immunoSEQ multiplex PCR, the TCRdb table keeps only in-frame clones and is missing some. The table has about 81,000 clones, roughly 77% seen once. Sequences were obtained from PBMCs. The receptors were gathered from a human donor in good health. Some clones in this sample may be carry-over from other donors' samples.

The chain is built from TRBV18 and TRBJ2-7, with 8 positions matching TRBD1. Germline CDR1 is KGHSH and CDR2 is LQKENI. The CDR3 runs to 15 residues. Germline trimming cut 5 bases from V and 4 bases from J; bases unmatched to any gene: 10. CDR3 loop: CASSSRTGNSYEQYF. The CDR3 DNA reads TGTGCCAGCTCATCGCGGACAGGGAATTCGTACGAGCAGTACTTC.

The DNA for the CDR3 is TGTGCCAGCAGGCCTACAGGGGCCCAAGGAGGAAACACCATATATTTT. This encodes CASRPTGAQGGNTIYF. The rearrangement links TRBV4-2 to TRBJ1-3; 7 nucleotides match TRBD1. V was clipped by 6 bases and J by 4 bases; unmatched bases: 12. There are 16 residues in the CDR3. CDR1 and CDR2 (germline): LGHNA, YNFKEQ.

The chain joins TRBV11-3 to TRBJ2-1; a weak D match, TRBD1 (6 bases). Looked up from germline, CDR1 is SGHNT and CDR2 is YENEEA. V was trimmed by 2 bases and J by 8 bases, leaving 10 bases between them. The CDR3 has 13 residues. CDR3 sequence reads: CASSLMAGDEQFF. The CDR3 DNA reads as TGTGCCAGCAGCTTAATGGCAGGGGATGAGCAGTTCTTC.

V is TRBV4-1 and J is TRBJ2-3; TRBD2 aligns across 8 bases. CDR1 MGHRA and CDR2 YSYEKL come from the germline V gene. With 4 bases clipped from V and 4 bases from J, the junction kept 13 bases outside the gene matches. The CDR3 is 17 residues long. The CDR3 protein is CASSRLAGTSTADTQYF. In nucleotides, the CDR3 is TGCGCCAGCAGCCGCCTAGCCGGGACTAGTACCGCAGATACGCAGTATTTT.

The chain joins TRBV4-1 to TRBJ2-3, with 15 nucleotides matching TRBD2. The V gene end was trimmed by 4 bases and the J gene end by 4 bases; junction bases not matched to a gene: 9. Germline V gives CDR1 MGHRA, CDR2 YSYEKL. CDR3 size: 18 residues. Here the CDR3 reads CASSRTSGRAGVPDTQYF. Here the CDR3 DNA reads TGCGCCAGCAGCCGGACTAGCGGGAGGGCCGGGGTCCCAGATACGCAGTATTTT.

J is TRBJ2-5 and V is TRBV30, with D perhaps TRBD2 (6 bases). The V end lost 0 bases, the J end lost 4 bases, and 9 bases lay between the germline ends. CDR3 length: 13 residues. CDR1 is GTSNPN and CDR2 is SVGIG in the germline V gene (reference sequence). CDR3 sequence (DNA): TGTGCCTGGAGTGTATGGGAGGCAGAGACCCAGTACTTC. This sequence encodes CAWSVWEAETQYF.